The 30 T cell receptor beta chains given below trace back to one sample, sequenced in a study of control samples from healthy donors and cancer patients. The data were produced by immunoSEQ multiplex PCR, yet TCRdb's version contains in-frame clones alone and is incomplete. The table records 100,000 or so clones, roughly 87% of them present only once. The sequencing sample was made of blood. The receptors here all came from a woman aged 45-59 years in good health.

The chain recombines TRBV15 with TRBJ1-5; the D is unclear. Germline assignment: CDR1 LNHNV and CDR2 YYDKDF (reference sequence). V was cut by 1 base and J by 0 bases, with 10 bases left in between. This CDR3 contains 16 residues. The CDR3 DNA reads TGTGCCACCAGCAGAGTGTTTGGCACTAGCAATCAGCCCCAGCATTTT. It encodes CATSRVFGTSNQPQHF.

V usage is TRBV2 and J usage is TRBJ1-2; TRBD1 is a possible D gene (5 bases). The CDR3 is 16 residues long. Germline V gene sequence: CDR1 SNHLY, CDR2 FYNNEI. Trimming took 6 bases from V and 8 from J, leaving 25 bases between them. The CDR3 loop is CASSVVVGGVGSGYTF. CDR3 in DNA: TGTGCCAGCAGCGTGGTAGTCGGAGGGGTGGGGTCAGGCTACACCTTC. Variable domain in full (rest from reference TRBV2 and TRBJ1-2): EPEVTQTPSHQVTQMGQEVILRCVPISNHLYFYWYRQILGQKVEFLVSFYNNEISEKSEIFDDQFSVERPDGSNFTLKIRSTKLEDSAMYFCASSVVVGGVGSGYTFGSGTRLTVV.

The chain uses TRBV28 and TRBJ1-6; D remains unclear. The germline V gene encodes CDR1 MDHEN and CDR2 SYDVKM. Trimming pared 2 bases from V and 7 bases from J, leaving 9 bases between. This CDR3 contains 14 residues. The CDR3 sequence: CASSLGGYNSPLHF. DNA for the CDR3: TGTGCCAGCAGTTTAGGAGGGTACAATTCACCCCTCCACTTT.

The chain is built from TRBV4-1 and TRBJ2-7; 16 bases map to TRBD2. This CDR3 comprises 17 residues. V lost 4 bases to trimming and J lost 5 bases; unmatched junction nucleotides: 8. Germline V gene lookup returns CDR1 MGHRA and CDR2 YSYEKL. The CDR3 spells CASSRTGTSGGAHEQYF. CDR3 coding DNA: TGCGCCAGCAGCCGTACCGGGACTAGCGGGGGGGCCCACGAGCAGTACTTC.

The CDR3: CASSQDKGGLPYEQYF. In DNA form, the CDR3 reads TGTGCCAGCAGCCAAGACAAGGGGGGACTCCCCTACGAGCAGTACTTC. V is TRBV14 and J is TRBJ2-7, with D perhaps assigned TRBD1 or TRBD2 (6 bases each). V gave up 0 bases and J gave up 2 bases, with 14 bases separating them. Germline CDR1 and CDR2: SGHDN and FVKESK. The CDR3 is 16 amino acids.

The chain is built from TRBV7-2 and TRBJ2-2; D might be TRBD2 (6 bases). V was trimmed by 4 bases and J by 2 bases, leaving 11 bases between them. This CDR3 is 15 amino acids long. Germline CDR1 reads SGHTA; CDR2 reads FQGNSA. CDR3 region: CASSWRGLNTGELFF. CDR3 bases: TGTGCCAGCAGCTGGCGGGGTCTAAACACCGGGGAGCTGTTTTTT.

This clone has a single count. CDR3 loop: CASTPGAYSNQPQHF. The CDR3 DNA reads TGTGCCAGTACCCCAGGGGCTTATAGCAATCAGCCCCAGCATTTT. The chain recombines TRBV19 with TRBJ1-5, with D tentatively TRBD1 (6 bases). The ends were cut back, 7 bases at V and 0 bases at J, with 13 bases in the middle. The CDR3 is 15 amino acids. The germline V gene has CDR1 LNHDA and CDR2 SQIVND (reference sequence).

This clone has only a few counts. V is TRBV27 and J is TRBJ1-5, with 7 bases fitting TRBD1. V lost 2 bases and J lost 6; bases outside the gene matches: 1. The CDR3 spans 13 residues. The germline V gene encodes CDR1 MNHEY and CDR2 SMNVEV (reference sequence). CDR3: CASSLRGRQPQHF. The CDR3 coding sequence is TGTGCCAGCAGTTTAAGGGGGCGTCAGCCCCAGCATTTT.

The CDR3 loop reads CASRTGTVNTEAFF. The CDR3 DNA reads as TGTGCCAGCCGAACCGGGACAGTGAACACTGAAGCTTTCTTT. The gene calls are TRBV19 and TRBJ1-1, with TRBD1 matching over 7 bases. This CDR3 has 14 residues. Losses at the gene ends were 9 bases for V and 0 bases for J; bases not matched to a gene: 7. The germline V gene has CDR1 LNHDA and CDR2 SQIVND (reference sequence).

There are a few counts of this clone. This CDR3 is CASSPGLAQETQYF. The CDR3 DNA follows: TGTGCCAGCTCACCAGGACTAGCGCAAGAGACCCAGTACTTC. The V and J genes are TRBV18 and TRBJ2-5, with 9 nucleotides matching TRBD2. The CDR3 loop spans 14 amino acids. V lost 2 bases to trimming and J lost 2 bases; unmatched junction nucleotides: 0. Germline CDR1 KGHSH, CDR2 LQKENI.

J is TRBJ2-2 and V is TRBV5-1; no clear D. The CDR3 covers 15 residues. CDR1 SGHRS and CDR2 YFSETQ come from the germline V gene. The V and J ends lost 2 bases and 2 bases respectively, with 10 bases between them. CDR3 protein: CASSFVGSNTGELFF. The CDR3 DNA reads TGCGCCAGCAGCTTCGTGGGCTCAAACACCGGGGAGCTGTTTTTT.

The chain is built from TRBV6-5 and TRBJ2-3; D is uncertain. V lost 8 bases, J lost 2 bases, and 17 bases lay in between. Germline V gives CDR1 MNHEY, CDR2 SVGAGI. CDR3 length: 15 amino acids. CDR3 DNA: TGTGCCAGCCCCACTCTCGGGCTGTTCACAGATACGCAGTATTTT. Its translation is CASPTLGLFTDTQYF.

The rearrangement links TRBV3-1 (or the pseudogene TRBV3-2) to TRBJ2-5, with D perhaps being TRBD1 or TRBD2 (7 bases each). Between the trimmed V and J ends, which lost 0 bases and 5 bases, there was a span of 19 bases. Per germline, CDR1 LGHDT and CDR2 YNNKEL (reference sequence). The CDR3 totals 17 residues. The CDR3, as DNA: TGTGCCAGCAGCCAAGATCAGGGGGGGCGCTATCTGGAGACCCAGTACTTC. Its protein product is CASSQDQGGRYLETQYF.

This chain links TRBV4-3 with TRBJ2-5, with D perhaps matching TRBD1 (8 bases). Deletions cut 3 bases from V and 5 bases from J, with 22 bases between. Germline assignment: CDR1 LGHNA and CDR2 YSLEER. CDR3 length equals 17 residues. Here the CDR3 reads CASSQGRTGRVSETQYF. CDR3 in DNA: TGCGCCAGCAGCCAGGGTAGGACAGGGAGGGTCTCGGAGACCCAGTACTTC.

The CDR3 loop reads CASSLDQLGYTF. The CDR3, as DNA: TGTGCCAGCAGCTTAGATCAGCTTGGCTACACCTTC. J is TRBJ1-2 and V is TRBV7-9; D is unclear. This CDR3 comprises 12 residues. V was cut by 1 base and J by 7 bases, with 7 bases left in between. CDR1 and CDR2 (germline): SEHNR, FQNEAQ (reference sequence).

This sequence joins TRBV27 and TRBJ1-1; 10 bases agree with TRBD1. The CDR3 is 16 amino acids. Per germline, CDR1 MNHEY and CDR2 SMNVEV (reference sequence). The V and J ends lost 3 bases and 4 bases, in that order; junction bases with no gene match: 8. For the CDR3, the DNA is TGTGCCAGCAGTTTCGGGACCGGGACAGGGGCCACTGAAGCTTTCTTT. Its translation: CASSFGTGTGATEAFF.

The CDR3 loop is CATSRVLTGTSNQPQHF. The DNA of the CDR3 is TGTGCCACCAGCAGAGTACTGACCGGGACTTCCAATCAGCCCCAGCATTTT. This sequence joins TRBV15 and TRBJ1-5, with D possibly TRBD1 on 5 matching bases. Germline V CDR1 and CDR2: LNHNV, YYDKDF (reference sequence). The germline V and J ends were trimmed by 1 base and 3 bases, with 16 bases remaining between them. This CDR3 has 17 residues.

The chain joins TRBV7-2 to TRBJ1-2; no reliable D call. The CDR3 runs 11 residues. From germline, CDR1 is SGHTA and CDR2 FQGNSA. Trimming removed 7 bases from V and 4 bases from J, with 7 bases in between. The chain's CDR3 is CASTFRYGYTF. In nucleotides, the CDR3 is TGTGCCAGCACCTTCCGCTATGGCTACACCTTC.

As DNA, the CDR3 is TGTGCCAGCAGCTTTTTCTTGCAGGCAGCAACTAATGAAAAACTGTTTTTT. Translation: CASSFFLQAATNEKLFF. The rearrangement uses TRBV7-9 and TRBJ1-4; D remains unclear. Trimming took off 3 bases at V and 0 bases at J, with 14 bases between the two ends. The CDR3 covers 17 residues. Per germline, CDR1 SEHNR and CDR2 FQNEAQ (reference sequence).

This clone appeared a single time. The chain recombines TRBV29-1 with TRBJ1-2; D is unresolved. V lost 6 bases, J lost 4 bases, and 15 bases lay in between. The length of the CDR3 is 13 residues. CDR1 and CDR2 (germline): SQVTM, ANQGSEA. The chain's CDR3 is CSVQRGVSYGYTF. Written as DNA, the CDR3 is TGCAGCGTCCAACGGGGAGTGAGCTATGGCTACACCTTC.

The rearrangement joins TRBV6-5 to TRBJ2-1; the match to TRBD2 covers 10 bases. The CDR3 loop spans 14 amino acids. J was trimmed by 7 bases and V by 6 bases; bases with no gene match: 6. Germline V gives CDR1 MNHEY, CDR2 SVGAGI. Here the CDR3 DNA reads TGTGCCAGCAGCCTAGCGGGAGAGAGAAATGAGCAGTTCTTC. The encoded protein is CASSLAGERNEQFF.

The chain recombines TRBV27 with TRBJ2-1; 9 bases align to TRBD1. Trimming took 3 bases from V and 10 from J; bases not matched to a gene: 4. Germline lookup yields CDR1 MNHEY and CDR2 SMNVEV (reference sequence). The CDR3 consists of 13 residues. DNA of the CDR3: TGTGCCAGCAGTTTTTGGACAGGGGTGGAGCAGTTCTTC. It yields the protein CASSFWTGVEQFF.

This chain uses TRBV15 with TRBJ1-5; no clear D. Deletions cut 0 bases from V and 4 bases from J, with 1 base between. Germline CDR1 reads LNHNV; CDR2 reads YYDKDF (reference sequence). This CDR3 contains 12 residues. This chain's CDR3 is CATSRENQPQHF. The CDR3 DNA reads TGTGCCACCAGCAGAGAAAATCAGCCCCAGCATTTT.

Only a few counts were recorded for this clone. This chain uses TRBV3-1 (or the pseudogene TRBV3-2) with TRBJ1-1, with D perhaps matching TRBD1 (6 bases). Trimming stripped 5 bases from V and 5 bases from J, with 18 bases between. The CDR3 is 15 amino acids. The germline V gene has CDR1 LGHDT and CDR2 YNNKEL (reference sequence). The CDR3 DNA sequence: TGTGCCAGCAGCAATAAGGAAAGCAGGGGTACTGAAGCTTTCTTT. Amino acids: CASSNKESRGTEAFF.

The gene calls are TRBV9 and TRBJ2-3; TRBD1 matches at 8 bases. The CDR3 is 16 residues long. The junction had 11 bases not matched to a gene; V was cut back by 3 bases and J by 5 bases. Germline lookup yields CDR1 SGDLS and CDR2 YYNGEE. This CDR3 is CASSADYGQGRDTQYF. Here the CDR3 DNA reads TGTGCCAGCAGCGCAGACTACGGACAGGGTCGAGATACGCAGTATTTT. The entire variable domain, with the rest obtained from reference TRBV9 and TRBJ2-3, is as follows: DSGVTQTPKHLITATGQRVTLRCSPRSGDLSVYWYQQSLDQGLQFLIQYYNGEERAKGNILERFSAQQFPDLHSELNLSSLELGDSALYFCASSADYGQGRDTQYFGPGTRLTVL.

This clone was detected once. The chain uses TRBV13 and TRBJ1-5, with D possibly matching TRBD1 (5 bases). Germline lookup yields CDR1 PRHDT and CDR2 FYEKMQ (reference sequence). The CDR3 has 16 amino acids. V was trimmed by 3 bases and J by 2 bases, leaving 14 bases between them. In DNA form, the CDR3 reads TGTGCCAGCAGCTTGGCCCAGGGTCGGGGCAATCAGCCCCAGCATTTT. It codes for CASSLAQGRGNQPQHF.

The gene calls are TRBV4-1 and TRBJ1-4, with a possible D match to TRBD1 (5 bases). V lost 4 bases and J lost 3, with 12 bases in between. Germline CDR1 is MGHRA and CDR2 is YSYEKL. The CDR3 covers 15 residues. The CDR3 DNA follows: TGCGCCAGCAGCCTCAGGGCCTCTTCTAATGAAAAACTGTTTTTT. This gives the protein CASSLRASSNEKLFF.

The chain has TRBV9 and TRBJ2-1; 9 nucleotides match TRBD1. The CDR3 has 21 amino acids. Trimming removed 3 bases from V and 0 bases from J; junction bases left unmatched: 19. CDR1 SGDLS and CDR2 YYNGEE come from the germline V gene. CDR3 DNA: TGTGCCAGCAGCGCAAGATTTTCCCGGGACAGGGTCCAAAGCTCCTACAATGAGCAGTTCTTC. Amino acid sequence: CASSARFSRDRVQSSYNEQFF.

The chain couples TRBV28 to TRBJ1-6; D is perhaps TRBD1 (6 bases). Germline assignment: CDR1 MDHEN and CDR2 SYDVKM. The CDR3 has 15 amino acids. Trimming took off 4 bases at V and 3 bases at J, with 10 bases between the two ends. This CDR3 is CASSSGAHYNSPLHF. In nucleotides, the CDR3 is TGTGCCAGCAGTTCAGGGGCACACTATAATTCACCCCTCCACTTT.

This rearrangement joins TRBV6-5 to TRBJ2-3; no definite D call. The CDR3 runs 16 residues. The germline gives CDR1 MNHEY, CDR2 SVGAGI. Trimming removed 0 bases at V and 0 bases at J, with 10 bases between. CDR3 nucleotides: TGTGCCAGCAGTTACTCTGGCGACACTAGCACAGATACGCAGTATTTT. This codes for CASSYSGDTSTDTQYF.